The entry that follows covers one T cell receptor (beta chain) sequence. Its antigen is undetermined. The sample originates from a study of cytomegalovirus exposure and HLA in healthy donors. The study's findings and limits: V- and J-gene trimming in TCR beta was tied to a missense DCLRE1C variant by an analysis performed later. A list of 150 to 200 TCR beta chains associated with cytomegalovirus was given.

The PCR ran on 60 Vbeta and 13 Jbeta primers. Generated by immunoSEQ multiplex PCR, the TCRdb table keeps only in-frame clones and is missing some. Of over 150,000 clones in the sample, just under 80% are singletons; the top ten hold roughly 1.3%. Those who donated were healthy bone marrow donors. This sequence originates from a woman aged 50 to 60 in good health and CMV-seronegative. The sample was PBMCs.

The CDR3, as DNA: TGTGCCAGCAGCCAATCAGGACTAGCGGGAGACCATGAGCAGTTCTTC. Translated, it gives CASSQSGLAGDHEQFF. V usage is TRBV16 and J usage is TRBJ2-1; 13 nucleotides line up with TRBD2. Looked up from germline, CDR1 is KGHSY and CDR2 is FQNENV. The CDR3 length is 16 residues. The ends lost 0 bases at V and 8 bases at J; junction bases unmatched: 4.